This T cell receptor beta chain was profiled in a study of regulatory T cells in long-lasting Graves disease. Study-level points and caveats: A greater number of public clonotypes (fewer than 3,000) was shared by persistent patients than by new patients (roughly 880).

Arm-PCR with iRepertoire HTBI primers amplified the CDR3 regions for these TCR beta libraries. TCRdb used MiXCR to reprocess the multiplex PCR reads, holding one entry per CDR3 protein. The sample has hundreds of thousands of distinct CDR3 sequences; 15% to 20% are singletons. Time point described: newly diagnosed GD, antithyroid drugs for less than 3 months. Preparation of the TCR library used RNA extracted from PBMCs. The patient group derived from an endocrinology department in Xi'an, China. This clonotype was seen a few times. Its antigen is unidentified. This sample also belongs to another study, concerning T cells in Graves' hyperthyroidism and ophthalmopathy. That source notes: Researchers ran a first-round RT-PCR on the TCR CDR3 using the HTBI primer set.

The sequence was collected from a woman aged 30 to 39 with Graves disease. The sample consisted of peripheral blood mononuclear cells (PBMCs), taken at new diagnosis, from a patient treated with antithyroid drugs.

As DNA, the CDR3 is TGTGCCAGCAGCTCTTCGGGGGGGAACCATCAGCCCCAGCATTTT. As protein: CASSSSGGNHQPQHF. This rearrangement joins TRBV5-6 to TRBJ1-5, with a tentative D call TRBD1 (5 bases). V lost 3 bases and J 5 bases, leaving 15 bases between the germline ends. Germline assignment: CDR1 SGHDT and CDR2 YYEEEE. The CDR3 loop spans 15 amino acids.